The rows below give T cell receptor beta chains drawn from one sample of a study of blood T cell repertoires in COVID-19. This table comes from immunoSEQ multiplex PCR, and its TCRdb copy is limited to in-frame clones, with some not included. The sample has more than 65,000 clones; about 70% are singletons. Sequenced sample: peripheral blood. The receptors come from a woman older than 75 with active or convalescent COVID-19. Each CDR3 is given with its conserved first and last residue. The D gene is left open where the match is weak. Not all rows give a size; the values are once, few, many and, for expanded clones, a class.

v_call	d_call	j_call	cdr3_length	clone_size	cdr3_aa	cdr3_nt
TRBV3-1/TRBV3-2	TRBD2	TRBJ2-2	16	few	CASSPLTSGDTGELFF	TGTGCCAGCAGCCCCTTGACTAGCGGGGACACCGGGGAGCTGTTTTTT
TRBV7-9	NA	TRBJ2-1	14	NA	CASSPTGKPDEQFF	TGTGCCAGCAGCCCGACCGGGAAGCCGGATGAGCAGTTCTTC
TRBV9	NA	TRBJ1-3	15	NA	CASSAGTLGGNTIYF	TGTGCCAGCAGCGCCGGGACTCTGGGTGGAAACACCATATATTTT
TRBV6-2/TRBV6-3	NA	TRBJ2-7	13	NA	CASSYLSDYEQYF	TGTGCCAGCAGTTACCTCTCAGACTACGAGCAGTACTTC
TRBV10-3	TRBD2	TRBJ2-7	15	NA	CAIRPGLAGVSEQYF	TGTGCCATCAGACCTGGACTAGCGGGGGTTTCCGAGCAGTACTTC
TRBV7-9	NA	TRBJ2-7	12	NA	CASSPLRHEQYF	TGTGCCAGCAGCCCCCTCAGGCACGAGCAGTACTTC
TRBV10-1	TRBD1	TRBJ1-5	19	few	CASSEIPHYGGGSNQPQHF	TGCGCCAGCAGTGAGATCCCCCACTATGGAGGGGGCAGCAATCAGCCCCAGCATTTT
TRBV19	TRBD1	TRBJ1-2	15	NA	CASNMGRTGGDGYTF	TGTGCCAGTAATATGGGGAGGACAGGGGGCGATGGCTACACCTTC
TRBV9	NA	TRBJ2-5	13	NA	CASSVGSEETQYF	TGTGCCAGCAGCGTAGGTAGCGAAGAGACCCAGTACTTC
TRBV6-5	TRBD2	TRBJ2-1	14	NA	CATIPLAGGREQFF	TGTGCCACAATACCGCTAGCGGGGGGGCGTGAGCAGTTCTTC
TRBV5-1	NA	TRBJ1-1	14	NA	CASSLVQGGTEAFF	TGCGCCAGCAGCTTGGTACAGGGCGGGACTGAAGCTTTCTTT
TRBV27	NA	TRBJ2-5	13	NA	CASSLSEQETQYF	TGTGCCAGCAGTTTATCGGAGCAAGAGACCCAGTACTTC
TRBV6-1	TRBD1	TRBJ1-6	16	NA	CASSDGTGPYNSPLHF	TGTGCCAGCAGTGACGGGACAGGGCCCTATAATTCACCCCTCCACTTT
TRBV7-9	TRBD1	TRBJ1-2	17	few	CASSPTFRQGAVDGYTF	TGTGCCAGCAGCCCGACTTTCCGACAGGGGGCCGTGGATGGCTACACCTTC
TRBV21-1	NA	TRBJ2-5	18	NA	CASSKGRVRLAGDETQYF	TGTGCCAGCAGCAAGGGAAGAGTTAGACTAGCGGGGGATGAGACCCAGTACTTC
TRBV18	NA	TRBJ2-2	17	NA	CASSPRGVREVGGELFF	TGTGCCAGCTCACCCCGAGGGGTGAGGGAGGTCGGCGGGGAGCTGTTTTTT
TRBV5-5	NA	TRBJ1-4	16	once	CASSLDIGETNEKLFF	TGTGCCAGCAGCTTGGACATAGGGGAAACTAATGAAAAACTGTTTTTT
TRBV5-1	TRBD2	TRBJ2-5	16	NA	CASSHGLGWGQETQYF	TGCGCCAGCAGCCACGGACTAGGATGGGGTCAAGAGACCCAGTACTTC
TRBV7-2	TRBD2	TRBJ2-2	16	NA	CASSLELAGNTGELFF	TGTGCCAGCAGCTTAGAACTAGCGGGGAACACCGGGGAGCTGTTTTTT
TRBV12-5	TRBD1	TRBJ1-5	15	NA	CASGSTGTGSQPQHF	TGTGCTAGTGGTTCTACCGGGACAGGGAGCCAGCCCCAGCATTTT
TRBV15	NA	TRBJ1-4	13	NA	CATSRDVEEKLFF	TGTGCCACCAGCAGAGATGTAGAGGAAAAACTGTTTTTT
TRBV12-3/TRBV12-4	NA	TRBJ1-5	12	NA	CASSVAGQPQHF	TGTGCCAGCAGTGTCGCGGGGCAGCCCCAGCATTTT
TRBV7-6	TRBD1	TRBJ1-6	16	once	CASSLEGPDRGSPLHF	TGTGCCAGCAGCTTAGAGGGTCCGGACAGGGGTTCACCCCTCCACTTT
TRBV4-3	NA	TRBJ1-1	14	NA	CASSQDLRTVEAFF	TGCGCCAGCAGCCAAGATCTCCGGACAGTTGAAGCTTTCTTT
TRBV19	NA	TRBJ2-7	13	NA	CASSGGQWYEQYF	TGTGCCAGTAGCGGGGGACAGTGGTACGAGCAGTACTTC
TRBV4-1	TRBD2	TRBJ2-1	16	once	CASSQDPAGDYNEQFF	TGCGCCAGCAGCCAAGATCCAGCGGGGGATTACAATGAGCAGTTCTTC
TRBV12-5	NA	TRBJ2-7	16	NA	CASGFPSRGSSYEQYF	TGTGCTAGTGGTTTCCCTAGCCGTGGGAGCTCCTACGAGCAGTACTTC
TRBV4-1	NA	TRBJ2-7	16	many	CASSQELQGVENEQYF	TGCGCCAGCAGCCAAGAGTTACAGGGAGTCGAGAACGAGCAGTACTTC
TRBV25-1	TRBD1	TRBJ1-4	14	NA	CASTRTGGGEKLFF	TGTGCCAGCACCCGGACAGGGGGCGGTGAAAAACTGTTTTTT
TRBV5-1	TRBD1	TRBJ1-1	15	NA	CASSPGTGGNTEAFF	TGCGCCAGCAGCCCCGGGACAGGGGGGAACACTGAAGCTTTCTTT
TRBV19	NA	TRBJ2-1	14	NA	CASLRGRGYNEQFF	TGTGCCAGTCTTAGAGGGAGAGGATACAATGAGCAGTTCTTC
TRBV7-2	TRBD1	TRBJ2-1	13	once	CASGQGANNEQFF	TGTGCCAGTGGACAGGGGGCCAACAATGAGCAGTTCTTC
TRBV19	NA	TRBJ1-5	14	once	CASSSGYPNQPQHF	TGTGCCAGTAGCAGCGGCTATCCCAATCAGCCCCAGCATTTT
TRBV5-4	NA	TRBJ2-7	15	NA	CASSARRDGSYEQYF	TGTGCCAGCAGCGCCCGGCGGGACGGCTCCTACGAGCAGTACTTC
TRBV25-1	TRBD1	TRBJ2-7	15	NA	CASSEYGTGGREQYF	TGTGCCAGCAGTGAATACGGGACAGGGGGTCGCGAGCAGTACTTC
TRBV5-1	NA	TRBJ2-3	13	NA	CASSPLSTDTQYF	TGCGCCAGCAGCCCGTTAAGCACAGATACGCAGTATTTT
TRBV5-5	TRBD1	TRBJ1-6	15	once	CASSLGGTGNSPLHF	TGTGCCAGCAGCTTGGGGGGGACAGGGAATTCACCCCTCCACTTT
TRBV19	NA	TRBJ1-5	13	NA	CASSRRGSQPQHF	TGTGCCAGTAGTAGGAGGGGTAGTCAGCCCCAGCATTTT
TRBV9	NA	TRBJ2-2	12	NA	CASSVPAGELFF	TGTGCCAGCAGCGTCCCGGCCGGGGAGCTGTTTTTT
TRBV6-5	NA	TRBJ1-2	14	many	CASSYGEGGYGYTF	TGTGCCAGCAGTTACGGGGAGGGTGGCTATGGCTACACCTTC
TRBV5-1	NA	TRBJ2-2	16	NA	CASSSQGNRDTGELFF	TGCGCCAGCAGCTCCCAGGGGAATCGGGACACCGGGGAGCTGTTTTTT
TRBV29-1	TRBD1	TRBJ1-2	13	NA	CSVEGTGGYGYTF	TGCAGCGTTGAGGGGACAGGGGGCTATGGCTACACCTTC